This entry features one TCR beta chain sequence. This receptor's antigen is unknown. No base qualities exist here, and no much larger clone lies one base off it. A patient counted as having stable hyperthyroidism if there was no progression to ophthalmopathy within 18 months of follow-up. Hyperthyroidism patients were newly diagnosed, with disease duration under 2 months, and aged 18 to 65 years. Anyone with other autoimmune diseases, uncontrolled infections, pregnancy or lactation was excluded from the study. Diagnosis relied on clinical symptoms, serum thyroxine, TRAb, thyroid ultrasound and orbital computed tomography. Using Ficoll-Paque density gradient centrifugation, PBMCs were isolated from over 8.5 ml of fresh peripheral blood. Total RNA was extracted with Trizol reagent and quality-checked on an Agilent 2100 Bioanalyzer. TCR beta CDR3 regions were amplified from RNA transcripts for repertoire sequencing. The first round was an RT-PCR using HTBI primers with the Qiagen OneStep RT-PCR kit, and this first round was followed by a second-round multiplex PCR, then size selection and purification. Sequencing of the libraries was carried out on an Illumina HiSeq2000 in paired-end mode with 100 bp reads. As for the authors' bioinformatics: SOAPnuke was used to process the reads, removing any read that contained adapters or uncalled bases, had a mean Phred below 15, or lacked an exact match to the constant primer or identifier. COPE v1.2.5 was used to merge high-quality paired reads. Each unique nucleotide sequence was treated as a clonotype, and MiTCR v1.1 was used to align the clonotypes to the IMGT TRB V, D and J references. Analysis was restricted to V-J combinations with a frequency above 0.0001, which covered about 99% of repertoires. For each V-J combination, a TCR clonal expansion and chaos score was defined as the ratio of F50 clonal expansion to chaos observed in the TCRdist matrix. Welch's t-statistics and random forest were used to reduce the features to some 13 V-J combinations, which were then used as input to a naive Bayes classifier. The similarity between thyroid and blood repertoires was quantified using the Morisita-Horn index. TCRdb reprocessed the public reads (quality trimming at Q25 with fastp, clone calling with MiXCR) and kept in-frame beta chains. Records with the same CDR3 protein are collapsed into one entry carrying the most frequent genes and DNA. The V and J calls were determined by TCRdb, not by the authors. This sample gives roughly 400,000 distinct CDR3 sequences in total; about 15% of them show up just once. The ten largest account for around 2.4% of the sample.

V loses 4 bases, J loses 3 bases, and the germline ends lie 16 bases apart. There are 15 amino acids in the CDR3, from cysteine to phenylalanine inclusive. The DNA shown is the 45-base CDR3, in frame from base 1. This entry belongs to a study of Graves' ophthalmopathy and Graves' hyperthyroidism (dated by TCRdb to the late 2010s). Notes on the research overall: Peripheral blood samples were taken at the time of initial diagnosis, before any treatment was given. An independent validation cohort comprised roughly 20 hyperthyroidism patients and roughly 15 patients who later progressed from hyperthyroidism to ophthalmopathy. In over 5 hyperthyroidism patients, the T-cell repertoire of thyroid tissue was compared with the T-cell repertoire of blood. A discovery set of 95 to 100 patients (43 ophthalmopathy, 57 stable hyperthyroidism) was enrolled to explore V-J signatures distinguishing ophthalmopathy from hyperthyroidism. After sampling, hyperthyroidism patients received methimazole starting at 30 mg daily, and ophthalmopathy patients received high-dose intravenous methylprednisolone. The study used TCR beta repertoire signatures to distinguish Graves' ophthalmopathy from Graves' hyperthyroidism and to predict progression to ophthalmopathy. In total, 135 blood samples were TCR-sequenced: some 43 ophthalmopathy, over 70 hyperthyroidism and roughly 17 hyperthyroidism-to-ophthalmopathy patients.

What the work shows at the level of the full study, not this receptor alone: In cross-validation, the 13-signature model distinguished ophthalmopathy from stable hyperthyroidism with about 87% sensitivity and around 81% specificity, and in the test set the corresponding values were about 80% and 75%. No statistical method was used to predetermine the sample size, and group allocation was not hidden from the investigators. In validation, the model predicted ophthalmopathy progression with more than 55% sensitivity and approximately 75% specificity; 12 predicted patients were CT-confirmed with GO in a median of approximately 6.5 months. Most expanded thyroid clonotypes with frequency above 0.001 were also detected in blood, suggesting blood repertoires may reflect the thyroid immune response.

The sequence links TRBV12-3 or TRBV12-4 to TRBJ2-7; the D region possibly corresponds to TRBD2 (7 bases align). The clonotype originates from an adult woman with stable Graves' hyperthyroidism. Input material: peripheral blood. The CDR3 has the sequence CASSSPGLGGYEQYF. The sequence in DNA is TGTGCCAGCAGTTCGCCCGGACTAGGGGGCTACGAGCAGTACTTC.